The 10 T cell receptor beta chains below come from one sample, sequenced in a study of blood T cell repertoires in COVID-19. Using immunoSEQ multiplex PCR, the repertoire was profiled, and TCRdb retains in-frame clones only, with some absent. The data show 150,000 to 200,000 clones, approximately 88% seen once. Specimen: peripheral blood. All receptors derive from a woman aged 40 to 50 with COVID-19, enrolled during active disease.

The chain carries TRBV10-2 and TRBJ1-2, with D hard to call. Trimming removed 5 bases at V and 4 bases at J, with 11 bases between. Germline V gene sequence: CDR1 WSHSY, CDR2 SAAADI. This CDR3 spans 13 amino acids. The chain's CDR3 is CASSIGPLYGYTF. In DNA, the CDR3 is TGCGCCAGCAGTATCGGTCCTCTCTATGGCTACACCTTC.

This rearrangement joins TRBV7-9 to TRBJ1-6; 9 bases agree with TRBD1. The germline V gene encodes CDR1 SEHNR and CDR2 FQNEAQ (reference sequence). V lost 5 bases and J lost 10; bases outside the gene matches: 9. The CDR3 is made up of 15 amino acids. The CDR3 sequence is CASSPVQGAKSPLHF. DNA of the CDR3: TGTGCCAGCAGCCCAGTACAGGGGGCTAAATCACCCCTCCACTTT.

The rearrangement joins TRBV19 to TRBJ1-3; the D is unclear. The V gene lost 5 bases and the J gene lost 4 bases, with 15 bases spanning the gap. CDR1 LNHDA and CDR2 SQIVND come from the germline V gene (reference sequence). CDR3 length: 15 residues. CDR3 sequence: CASSLVLGGGNTIYF. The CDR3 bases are TGTGCCAGTAGTCTCGTACTGGGAGGGGGAAACACCATATATTTT.

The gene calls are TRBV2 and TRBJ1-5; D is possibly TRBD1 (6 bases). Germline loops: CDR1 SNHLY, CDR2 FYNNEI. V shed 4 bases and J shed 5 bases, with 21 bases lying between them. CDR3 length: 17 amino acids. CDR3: CASSGTVGKGGHQPQHF. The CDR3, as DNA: TGTGCCAGCAGTGGGACAGTTGGAAAAGGGGGTCATCAGCCCCAGCATTTT.

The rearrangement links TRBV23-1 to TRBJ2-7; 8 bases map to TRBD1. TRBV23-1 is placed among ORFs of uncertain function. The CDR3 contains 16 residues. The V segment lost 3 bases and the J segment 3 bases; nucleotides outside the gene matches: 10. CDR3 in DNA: TGCGCCAGCAGTCACCTGGACAGGGCTAACCTCTACGAGCAGTACTTC. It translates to CASSHLDRANLYEQYF.

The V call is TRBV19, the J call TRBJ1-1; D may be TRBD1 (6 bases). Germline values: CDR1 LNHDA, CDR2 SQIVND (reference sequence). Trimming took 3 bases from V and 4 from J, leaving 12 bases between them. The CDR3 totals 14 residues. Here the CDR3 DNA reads TGTGCCAGTAGTATGGGGGGGGCTGGCACTGAAGCTTTCTTT. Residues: CASSMGGAGTEAFF. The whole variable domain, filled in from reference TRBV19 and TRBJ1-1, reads DGGITQSPKYLFRKEGQNVTLSCEQNLNHDAMYWYRQDPGQGLRLIYYSQIVNDFQKGDIAEGYSVSREKKESFPLTVTSAQKNPTAFYLCASSMGGAGTEAFFGQGTRLTVV.

The CDR3 is CASMRDSSYNEQFF. The CDR3 nucleotides read TGCGCCAGCATGCGGGATAGCTCCTACAATGAGCAGTTCTTC. The chain has TRBV5-1 and TRBJ2-1; a weak D match, TRBD2 (6 bases). This CDR3 comprises 14 residues. CDR1 is SGHRS and CDR2 is YFSETQ in the germline V gene. The V end was cut by 6 bases, the J end by 0 bases, with 10 bases between.

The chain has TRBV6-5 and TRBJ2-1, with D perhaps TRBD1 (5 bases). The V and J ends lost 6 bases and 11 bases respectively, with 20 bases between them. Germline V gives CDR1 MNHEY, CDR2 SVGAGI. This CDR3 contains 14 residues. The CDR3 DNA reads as TGTGCCAGCAGCCGAGACTCTAGGGGTACAAAGCAGTTCTTC. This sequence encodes CASSRDSRGTKQFF.

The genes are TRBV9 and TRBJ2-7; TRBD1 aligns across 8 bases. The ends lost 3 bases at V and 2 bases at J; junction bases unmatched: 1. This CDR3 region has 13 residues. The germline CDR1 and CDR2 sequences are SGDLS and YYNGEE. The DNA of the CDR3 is TGTGCCAGCAGCGGACAGGGGACCTACGAGCAGTACTTC. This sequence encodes CASSGQGTYEQYF.

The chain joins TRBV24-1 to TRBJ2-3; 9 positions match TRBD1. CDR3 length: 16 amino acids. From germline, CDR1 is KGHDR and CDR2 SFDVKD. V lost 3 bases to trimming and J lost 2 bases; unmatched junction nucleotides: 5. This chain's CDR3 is CATSDPGTGHTDTQYF. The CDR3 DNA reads TGTGCCACCAGTGATCCCGGGACAGGGCACACAGATACGCAGTATTTT.